Listed below are T cell receptor beta chains from one sample, sequenced in a study of T cells after yellow fever vaccination. Each CDR3 protein gets one entry after TCRdb re-called the 5' RACE reads with MiXCR. The top ten hold roughly 17% of the sample, which has about 500,000 distinct CDR3 sequences, less than 20% seen once. Sequenced material: PBMCs, taken 5 to 6 days after the first yellow fever vaccination. The receptors were gathered from a man aged 18-30 years who received the YFV17D yellow fever vaccine. CDR3s include the opening cysteine and the closing phenylalanine or tryptophan. A D gene is named only where the DNA matches it firmly. Clone size, where shown, is once, few, many, or a class for clones that have expanded.

d_call: .; j_call: TRBJ2-7; clone_size: .; cdr3_length: 14; v_call: TRBV4-2; cdr3_aa: CASSLQRARYEQYF; cdr3_nt: TGTGCCAGCAGCCTCCAAAGGGCCCGGTACGAGCAGTACTTC
d_call: TRBD2; j_call: TRBJ2-5; clone_size: .; cdr3_length: 20; v_call: TRBV10-3; cdr3_aa: CAISEPVENSGLAVQETQYF; cdr3_nt: TGTGCCATCAGTGAGCCCGTAGAAAATTCCGGACTAGCGGTACAAGAGACCCAGTACTTC
d_call: .; j_call: TRBJ2-5; clone_size: .; cdr3_length: 15; v_call: TRBV3-1; cdr3_aa: CASSQAPVGRETQYF; cdr3_nt: TGTGCCAGCAGCCAAGCTCCAGTAGGGAGAGAGACCCAGTACTTC
d_call: TRBD1; j_call: TRBJ1-5; clone_size: few; cdr3_length: 18; v_call: TRBV6-5; cdr3_aa: CASSYPATGTGFNQPQHF; cdr3_nt: TGTGCCAGCAGTTACCCAGCCACCGGGACAGGGTTTAATCAGCCCCAGCATTTT
d_call: .; j_call: TRBJ2-7; clone_size: few; cdr3_length: 16; v_call: TRBV14; cdr3_aa: CASSQDPTQSPYEQYF; cdr3_nt: TGTGCCAGCAGCCAAGATCCCACGCAGAGTCCCTACGAGCAGTACTTC
d_call: TRBD1; j_call: TRBJ1-5; clone_size: many; cdr3_length: 13; v_call: TRBV20-1; cdr3_aa: CSAAGQGSQPQHF; cdr3_nt: TGCAGTGCCGCGGGACAGGGGAGTCAGCCCCAGCATTTT
d_call: .; j_call: TRBJ2-5; clone_size: many; cdr3_length: 13; v_call: TRBV5-1; cdr3_aa: CASSFGLGETQYF; cdr3_nt: TGCGCCAGCAGCTTCGGGCTCGGGGAGACCCAGTACTTC
d_call: .; j_call: TRBJ2-1; clone_size: few; cdr3_length: 15; v_call: TRBV18; cdr3_aa: CASSPPSQAYNEQFF; cdr3_nt: TGTGCCAGCTCACCCCCGAGTCAGGCCTACAATGAGCAGTTCTTC
d_call: .; j_call: TRBJ2-3; clone_size: few; cdr3_length: 15; v_call: TRBV29-1; cdr3_aa: CSVPGQTRVTDTQYF; cdr3_nt: TGCAGCGTACCGGGCCAAACCCGGGTGACAGATACGCAGTATTTT
d_call: .; j_call: TRBJ1-1; clone_size: .; cdr3_length: 13; v_call: TRBV4-1; cdr3_aa: CASSQANSPGAFF; cdr3_nt: TGCGCCAGCAGCCAAGCAAACAGCCCCGGGGCTTTCTTT
d_call: .; j_call: TRBJ1-6; clone_size: few; cdr3_length: 15; v_call: TRBV7-2; cdr3_aa: CASSQYGSYNSPLHF; cdr3_nt: TGTGCCAGCAGTCAATACGGCTCCTATAATTCACCCCTCCACTTT
d_call: TRBD2; j_call: TRBJ2-3; clone_size: few; cdr3_length: 17; v_call: TRBV5-1; cdr3_aa: CASSFGTSGGSTDTQYF; cdr3_nt: TGCGCCAGCAGCTTCGGGACTAGCGGAGGTAGCACAGATACGCAGTATTTT
d_call: .; j_call: TRBJ2-1; clone_size: .; cdr3_length: 12; v_call: TRBV30; cdr3_aa: CAWSGDFNEQFF; cdr3_nt: TGTGCCTGGAGTGGAGACTTCAATGAGCAGTTCTTC
d_call: .; j_call: TRBJ1-1; clone_size: few; cdr3_length: 12; v_call: TRBV12-3/TRBV12-4; cdr3_aa: CASSLRFTEAFF; cdr3_nt: TGTGCCAGCAGTTTGAGGTTCACTGAAGCTTTCTTT
d_call: .; j_call: TRBJ2-3; clone_size: .; cdr3_length: 13; v_call: TRBV29-1; cdr3_aa: CSVEGGVSDTQYF; cdr3_nt: TGCAGCGTTGAGGGGGGAGTCTCGGATACGCAGTATTTT
d_call: .; j_call: TRBJ1-2; clone_size: .; cdr3_length: 13; v_call: TRBV6-2/TRBV6-3; cdr3_aa: CASSKNREDGYTF; cdr3_nt: TGTGCCAGCAGCAAAAACAGGGAAGATGGCTACACCTTC
d_call: .; j_call: TRBJ2-6; clone_size: .; cdr3_length: 16; v_call: TRBV7-9; cdr3_aa: CASSLPGVDGANVLTF; cdr3_nt: TGTGCCAGCAGCCTTCCAGGGGTGGACGGGGCCAACGTCCTGACTTTC
d_call: .; j_call: TRBJ1-4; clone_size: many; cdr3_length: 14; v_call: TRBV25-1; cdr3_aa: CASSATRTSEKLFF; cdr3_nt: TGTGCCAGCAGTGCGACGAGGACTAGTGAAAAACTGTTTTTT
d_call: TRBD1; j_call: TRBJ1-6; clone_size: many; cdr3_length: 17; v_call: TRBV5-5; cdr3_aa: CASSGGPRTGGNSPLHF; cdr3_nt: TGTGCCAGCAGCGGGGGACCTAGGACAGGGGGCAATTCACCCCTCCACTTT
d_call: .; j_call: TRBJ1-2; clone_size: .; cdr3_length: 15; v_call: TRBV27; cdr3_aa: CASSPLDREVYGYTF; cdr3_nt: TGTGCCAGCAGTCCGCTGGACAGAGAAGTCTATGGCTACACCTTC
d_call: .; j_call: TRBJ1-5; clone_size: .; cdr3_length: 14; v_call: TRBV27; cdr3_aa: CASSLAVGYQPQHF; cdr3_nt: TGTGCCAGCAGTCTAGCGGTCGGTTATCAGCCCCAGCATTTT
d_call: .; j_call: TRBJ2-2; clone_size: many; cdr3_length: 14; v_call: TRBV7-2; cdr3_aa: CASSPLGVTGELFF; cdr3_nt: TGTGCCAGCAGCCCGTTGGGGGTCACCGGGGAGCTGTTTTTT
d_call: TRBD1; j_call: TRBJ2-6; clone_size: .; cdr3_length: 18; v_call: TRBV10-2; cdr3_aa: CASTEPWTGDSGANVLTF; cdr3_nt: TGCGCCAGCACTGAACCCTGGACAGGGGACTCTGGGGCCAACGTCCTGACTTTC
d_call: TRBD1; j_call: TRBJ2-6; clone_size: .; cdr3_length: 14; v_call: TRBV30; cdr3_aa: CAWSQGSGANVLTF; cdr3_nt: TGTGCCTGGTCACAGGGGTCTGGGGCCAACGTCCTGACTTTC
d_call: .; j_call: TRBJ1-3; clone_size: many; cdr3_length: 12; v_call: TRBV25-1; cdr3_aa: CASTSSGNTIYF; cdr3_nt: TGTGCCAGCACTTCTTCTGGAAACACCATATATTTT
d_call: .; j_call: TRBJ2-2; clone_size: few; cdr3_length: 15; v_call: TRBV6-1; cdr3_aa: CASGPYGTSAGELFF; cdr3_nt: TGTGCCAGCGGCCCTTACGGGACTTCGGCCGGGGAGCTGTTTTTT
d_call: .; j_call: TRBJ2-5; clone_size: .; cdr3_length: 12; v_call: TRBV7-2; cdr3_aa: CASSLEGFTQYF; cdr3_nt: TGTGCCAGCAGCTTAGAAGGGTTTACCCAGTACTTC
d_call: .; j_call: TRBJ2-7; clone_size: .; cdr3_length: 15; v_call: TRBV3-1; cdr3_aa: CASSGGLRADYEQYF; cdr3_nt: TGTGCCAGCAGCGGTGGTTTGAGGGCGGACTACGAGCAGTACTTC
d_call: .; j_call: TRBJ2-1; clone_size: .; cdr3_length: 14; v_call: TRBV4-2; cdr3_aa: CASSQDLFRNEQFF; cdr3_nt: TGTGCCAGCAGCCAAGATCTATTCCGCAATGAGCAGTTCTTC
d_call: TRBD1; j_call: TRBJ2-3; clone_size: few; cdr3_length: 13; v_call: TRBV6-6; cdr3_aa: CASTSQGADTQYF; cdr3_nt: TGTGCCAGCACCAGCCAGGGGGCAGATACGCAGTATTTT
d_call: .; j_call: TRBJ2-2; clone_size: .; cdr3_length: 16; v_call: TRBV3-1; cdr3_aa: CASSQERIGNTGELFF; cdr3_nt: TGTGCCAGCAGCCAAGAGAGGATAGGAAACACCGGGGAGCTGTTTTTT
d_call: .; j_call: TRBJ1-6; clone_size: .; cdr3_length: 15; v_call: TRBV12-3/TRBV12-4; cdr3_aa: CASSFGLGPLSPLHF; cdr3_nt: TGTGCCAGCAGTTTTGGTTTAGGACCACTTTCACCCCTCCACTTT
d_call: .; j_call: TRBJ1-2; clone_size: many; cdr3_length: 12; v_call: TRBV7-9; cdr3_aa: CASSLDGRGYTF; cdr3_nt: TGTGCCAGCAGCTTAGACGGGCGGGGCTACACCTTC
d_call: .; j_call: TRBJ2-7; clone_size: .; cdr3_length: 19; v_call: TRBV21-1; cdr3_aa: CASSGPSFERGGPRHEQYF; cdr3_nt: TGTGCCAGCAGCGGACCTTCATTTGAGCGGGGGGGGCCCCGCCACGAGCAGTACTTC
d_call: TRBD1; j_call: TRBJ1-2; clone_size: .; cdr3_length: 16; v_call: TRBV11-2; cdr3_aa: CASSWGQGLANYGYTF; cdr3_nt: TGTGCCAGCAGCTGGGGACAGGGCTTGGCTAACTATGGCTACACCTTC
d_call: TRBD1; j_call: TRBJ2-3; clone_size: many; cdr3_length: 14; v_call: TRBV27; cdr3_aa: CASSWQGGTDTQYF; cdr3_nt: TGTGCCAGCAGTTGGCAGGGGGGCACAGATACGCAGTATTTT
d_call: .; j_call: TRBJ1-2; clone_size: many; cdr3_length: 13; v_call: TRBV12-3/TRBV12-4; cdr3_aa: CASSFGEDYGYTF; cdr3_nt: TGTGCCAGCAGTTTCGGGGAAGACTATGGCTACACCTTC
d_call: .; j_call: TRBJ2-1; clone_size: few; cdr3_length: 14; v_call: TRBV5-4; cdr3_aa: CASSFRASYNEQFF; cdr3_nt: TGTGCCAGCAGCTTCCGGGCCTCCTACAATGAGCAGTTCTTC
d_call: TRBD1; j_call: TRBJ2-1; clone_size: .; cdr3_length: 14; v_call: TRBV7-9; cdr3_aa: CASPPGQGANEQFF; cdr3_nt: TGTGCCAGTCCCCCGGGACAGGGGGCAAATGAGCAGTTCTTC
d_call: .; j_call: TRBJ2-3; clone_size: few; cdr3_length: 15; v_call: TRBV5-1; cdr3_aa: CASSILLERTDTQYF; cdr3_nt: TGCGCCAGCAGCATACTATTGGAACGCACAGATACGCAGTATTTT
d_call: .; j_call: TRBJ2-7; clone_size: .; cdr3_length: 15; v_call: TRBV29-1; cdr3_aa: CSVEVRTTFNREQYF; cdr3_nt: TGCAGCGTTGAAGTTAGGACAACCTTTAACCGCGAGCAGTACTTC
d_call: .; j_call: TRBJ2-3; clone_size: many; cdr3_length: 14; v_call: TRBV5-1; cdr3_aa: CASSLGTNTDTQYF; cdr3_nt: TGTGCCAGCAGCTTGGGAACGAACACAGATACGCAGTATTTT
d_call: .; j_call: TRBJ1-2; clone_size: few; cdr3_length: 15; v_call: TRBV18; cdr3_aa: CASSPPPGANYGYTF; cdr3_nt: TGTGCCAGCTCACCACCGCCAGGGGCGAACTATGGCTACACCTTC
d_call: TRBD1; j_call: TRBJ2-5; clone_size: few; cdr3_length: 15; v_call: TRBV5-1; cdr3_aa: CASTLQGGNRETQYF; cdr3_nt: TGCGCCAGCACACTACAGGGGGGTAACAGGGAGACCCAGTACTTC
d_call: .; j_call: TRBJ1-5; clone_size: many; cdr3_length: 14; v_call: TRBV7-6; cdr3_aa: CASSLGRENQPQHF; cdr3_nt: TGTGCCAGCAGCTTAGGGCGCGAAAATCAGCCCCAGCATTTT
d_call: TRBD1; j_call: TRBJ1-2; clone_size: few; cdr3_length: 13; v_call: TRBV15; cdr3_aa: CATSQDRGNGYTF; cdr3_nt: TGTGCCACCAGCCAGGACAGGGGAAATGGCTACACCTTC
d_call: .; j_call: TRBJ1-1; clone_size: many; cdr3_length: 15; v_call: TRBV16; cdr3_aa: CASSQSGGLGTEAFF; cdr3_nt: TGTGCCAGCAGCCAATCAGGGGGACTGGGCACTGAAGCTTTCTTT
d_call: TRBD1; j_call: TRBJ2-1; clone_size: few; cdr3_length: 16; v_call: TRBV7-9; cdr3_aa: CASSARGIDFYNEQFF; cdr3_nt: TGTGCCAGCAGCGCCAGGGGGATCGACTTTTACAATGAGCAGTTCTTC
d_call: .; j_call: TRBJ1-2; clone_size: .; cdr3_length: 16; v_call: TRBV4-2; cdr3_aa: CASSQVFTGEHYGYTF; cdr3_nt: TGTGCCAGCAGCCAAGTGTTTACCGGGGAACACTATGGCTACACCTTC
d_call: TRBD2; j_call: TRBJ2-1; clone_size: many; cdr3_length: 15; v_call: TRBV20-1; cdr3_aa: CSATSGSGGSYEQFF; cdr3_nt: TGCAGTGCTACATCTGGGAGCGGGGGGAGCTATGAGCAGTTCTTC
d_call: .; j_call: TRBJ2-5; clone_size: .; cdr3_length: 17; v_call: TRBV4-2; cdr3_aa: CASSQGKNQGFGETQYF; cdr3_nt: TGTGCCAGCAGCCAGGGTAAAAATCAGGGTTTCGGTGAGACCCAGTACTTC
d_call: TRBD1; j_call: TRBJ2-2; clone_size: .; cdr3_length: 13; v_call: TRBV5-1; cdr3_aa: CASSYGQGGELFF; cdr3_nt: TGCGCCAGCAGCTACGGACAGGGCGGGGAGCTGTTTTTT
d_call: .; j_call: TRBJ2-5; clone_size: .; cdr3_length: 11; v_call: TRBV28; cdr3_aa: CASTTSGAQYF; cdr3_nt: TGTGCCAGCACCACCTCGGGTGCCCAGTACTTC
d_call: TRBD2; j_call: TRBJ2-5; clone_size: .; cdr3_length: 18; v_call: TRBV5-1; cdr3_aa: CASSRRRAASGAQETQYF; cdr3_nt: TGCGCCAGCAGCCGGAGGAGGGCGGCTAGCGGGGCACAAGAGACCCAGTACTTC